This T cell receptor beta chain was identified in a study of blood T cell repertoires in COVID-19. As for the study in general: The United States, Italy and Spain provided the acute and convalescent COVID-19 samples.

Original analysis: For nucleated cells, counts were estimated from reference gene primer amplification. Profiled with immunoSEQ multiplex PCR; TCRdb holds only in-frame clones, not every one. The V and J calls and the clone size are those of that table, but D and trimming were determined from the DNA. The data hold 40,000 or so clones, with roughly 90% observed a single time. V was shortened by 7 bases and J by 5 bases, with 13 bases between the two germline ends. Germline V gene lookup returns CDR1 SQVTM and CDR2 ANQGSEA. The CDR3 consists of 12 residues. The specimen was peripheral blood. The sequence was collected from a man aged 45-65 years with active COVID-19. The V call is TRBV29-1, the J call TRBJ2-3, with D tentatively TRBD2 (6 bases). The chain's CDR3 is CSAGLRRDTQYF. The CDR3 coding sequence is TGCAGCGCGGGACTTCGGAGAGATACGCAGTATTTT.